The 15 T cell receptor beta chains below come from one sample, sequenced in a study of blood T cells in healthy people across ages. Together with a sample-barcoded 5' primer, a J-beta primer mix was included in a second PCR lasting roughly 6 to 12 cycles. TCRdb independently ran MiXCR on the 5' RACE reads; one entry per CDR3 protein. The repertoire consists of about 640,000 distinct CDR3 sequences, with roughly 31% occurring once and the leading ten covering roughly 14%. Sample: blood. The receptors originated from a woman older than 75 in good health.

The genes are TRBV21-1 and TRBJ1-4. TRBV21-1 counts as a pseudogene. This CDR3 spans 19 amino acids. Here the CDR3 reads CASTPRWIRGPPTNEKLFF. CDR3 DNA: TGTGCCAGCACTCCTAGGTGGATTCGCGGACCCCCAACTAATGAAAAACTGTTTTTT.

Ten or more counts support this clonotype. The chain recombines TRBV20-1 with TRBJ1-4; D uncertain. The germline gives CDR1 DFQATT, CDR2 SNEGSKA (reference sequence). This CDR3 is 14 amino acids long. Trimming took off 3 bases at V and 0 bases at J, with 8 bases between the two ends. This CDR3 reads CSASYGATNEKLFF. The CDR3 DNA reads TGCAGTGCTAGTTACGGTGCAACTAATGAAAAACTGTTTTTT.

This clonotype was found many times. The chain links TRBV12-1 to TRBJ2-3; TRBD2, the D gene given by the table, was not confirmed from the DNA. TRBV12-1 is listed as a pseudogene. This CDR3 has 17 residues. In DNA, the CDR3 is TGTGCCAGCAGCTTTGTGGGTTCTAGCGGTGGCACAGATACGCAGTATTTT. Encoded protein: CASSFVGSSGGTDTQYF.

This clonotype showed up just a few times. This sequence joins TRBV20-1 and TRBJ2-3; the match to TRBD2 covers 8 bases. The CDR3 contains 15 residues. Looked up from germline, CDR1 is DFQATT and CDR2 is SNEGSKA (reference sequence). V lost 0 bases and J lost 4; bases outside the gene matches: 6. The CDR3 reads CSARDGGLVSDTQYF. As DNA, the CDR3 is TGCAGTGCTAGAGATGGGGGACTAGTTTCAGATACGCAGTATTTT.

Only a few counts were recorded for this clonotype. The rearrangement joins TRBV24-1 to TRBJ2-1, with 15 bases lining up with TRBD2. The V gene end was trimmed by 7 bases and the J gene end by 3 bases; junction bases not matched to a gene: 12. CDR3 length: 19 amino acids. Germline V gives CDR1 KGHDR, CDR2 SFDVKD. The DNA of the CDR3 is TGTGCCACCAGGGAGCTCGGGACTAGCGGGGGGCCCAACTACAATGAGCAGTTCTTC. Translated, it gives CATRELGTSGGPNYNEQFF.

The chain joins TRBV5-1 to TRBJ2-5, with 9 nucleotides matching TRBD1. The CDR3 extends over 14 amino acids. J gave up 5 bases and V 6 bases, and 8 bases lay outside the gene matches. Germline CDR1 reads SGHRS; CDR2 reads YFSETQ. CDR3 DNA sequence: TGCGCCAGCAACGGTGGGACAGGGCGCGAGACCCAGTACTTC. Translating it yields CASNGGTGRETQYF.

This clonotype appeared many times. This sequence joins TRBV4-1 and TRBJ1-5; D call uncertain. CDR3 size: 16 residues. Looked up from germline, CDR1 is MGHRA and CDR2 is YSYEKL. With 0 bases removed from V and 0 bases from J, the gap between germline ends came to 9 bases. CDR3 DNA: TGCGCCAGCAGCCAAGATGTGGATTATAGCAATCAGCCCCAGCATTTT. Translating gives CASSQDVDYSNQPQHF.

The genes are TRBV20-1 and TRBJ2-2, with D unresolved. The CDR3 is made up of 12 amino acids. Germline V CDR1 and CDR2: DFQATT, SNEGSKA (reference sequence). CDR3 protein: CSMAGNTGELFF. CDR3 sequence (DNA): TGCAGCATGGCAGGGAACACCGGGGAGCTGTTTTTT.

This clonotype was seen a handful of times. J is TRBJ1-1 and V is TRBV20-1; D gene ambiguous. The germline V and J ends were trimmed by 3 bases and 4 bases, with 12 bases remaining between them. Germline CDR1 is DFQATT and CDR2 is SNEGSKA (reference sequence). This CDR3 comprises 13 residues. The CDR3 spells CSARSEVRTEAFF. The DNA of the CDR3 is TGCAGTGCTAGGTCGGAGGTGCGCACTGAAGCTTTCTTT.

The table lists this clonotype with a few counts. The V call is TRBV6-6, the J call TRBJ1-2; TRBD1 might be the D (5 bases). The germline V and J ends were trimmed by 3 bases and 2 bases, with 16 bases remaining between them. The CDR3 contains 16 residues. Germline V gene lookup returns CDR1 MNHNY and CDR2 SVGAGI (reference sequence). CDR3 protein: CASSYFVQGGNYGYTF. Written as DNA, the CDR3 is TGTGCCAGCAGTTATTTCGTTCAGGGCGGGAACTATGGCTACACCTTC.

The chain is built from TRBV3-1 and TRBJ2-7; D is ambiguous. This CDR3 spans 13 amino acids. Germline V gene sequence: CDR1 LGHDT, CDR2 YNNKEL (reference sequence). Trimming shortened V by 3 bases and J by 3 bases, and 9 bases separated the two germline ends. The CDR3 loop is CASSQVLSYEQYF. CDR3 DNA sequence: TGTGCCAGCAGCCAGGTACTCAGCTACGAGCAGTACTTC.

This clonotype appeared a few times. A much larger clone is a single base away; this may be a read error. As DNA, the CDR3 is TGCAGCGGTGGGAGCTCCTACAATGAGCAGTTCTTC. It yields the protein CSGGSSYNEQFF. This chain links TRBV29-1 with TRBJ2-1; the D gene is possibly TRBD2 (5 bases). The CDR3 consists of 12 residues. In germline, CDR1 is SQVTM, CDR2 ANQGSEA. V lost 7 bases and J 0 bases, leaving 7 bases between the germline ends.

This clonotype was recorded a few times. This chain links TRBV6-5 with TRBJ1-1; D remains ambiguous. V lost 2 bases and J lost 0, with 16 bases in between. The CDR3 consists of 17 residues. CDR1 is MNHEY and CDR2 is SVGAGI in the germline V gene. The CDR3 here is CASSYRPTGNLNTEAFF. In nucleotides, the CDR3 is TGTGCCAGCAGTTACCGGCCGACGGGAAACTTGAACACTGAAGCTTTCTTT.

This clonotype was counted many times. The chain is built from TRBV9 and TRBJ2-1, with TRBD2 matching 10 bases. With 5 bases clipped from V and 2 bases from J, the junction kept 10 bases outside the gene matches. The CDR3 extends over 17 amino acids. Looked up from germline, CDR1 is SGDLS and CDR2 is YYNGEE. The CDR3 spells CASSHPRTSGTYNEQFF. CDR3 in DNA: TGTGCCAGCAGTCACCCCCGGACTAGCGGCACCTACAATGAGCAGTTCTTC.

This rearrangement joins TRBV9 to TRBJ2-2, with D hard to call. V lost 0 bases and J lost 8, with 8 bases in between. Germline V CDR1 and CDR2: SGDLS, YYNGEE. The CDR3 is made up of 13 amino acids. The CDR3 is CASSVGPEGELFF. CDR3 nucleotides: TGTGCCAGCAGCGTAGGGCCCGAGGGGGAGCTGTTTTTT. Combining the CDR3 with reference TRBV9 and TRBJ2-2 gives the whole variable domain DSGVTQTPKHLITATGQRVTLRCSPRSGDLSVYWYQQSLDQGLQFLIQYYNGEERAKGNILERFSAQQFPDLHSELNLSSLELGDSALYFCASSVGPEGELFFGEGSRLTVL.